Below are 13 T cell receptor beta chains sequenced from a single sample in a study of response to subunit inactivated influenza vaccine. MiXCR, applied by TCRdb to the RT-PCR reads, yields one record per CDR3 protein. This sample carries almost 600,000 distinct CDR3 sequences, about 14% of them seen once, and the ten largest clones take 11%. This material consisted of PBMCs from blood, taken about 11 days after vaccination. Receptors originate from a man aged 45 to 65 who received an inactivated influenza vaccine.

This chain links TRBV5-1 with TRBJ2-1; 10 nucleotides line up with TRBD2. V shed 4 bases, J shed 4 bases, and the junction held 5 bases outside the gene matches. The germline CDR1 and CDR2 sequences are SGHRS and YFSETQ. CDR3 length equals 15 residues. For the CDR3, the DNA is TGCGCCAGCAGCGTCCTAGCGGGAGAGTACAATGAGCAGTTCTTC. Encoded protein: CASSVLAGEYNEQFF.

This clonotype was detected many times. This chain uses TRBV20-1 with TRBJ2-1, with a weak D call TRBD2 (5 bases). V lost 3 bases and J lost 5, with 11 bases in between. This CDR3 region has 13 residues. CDR1 DFQATT and CDR2 SNEGSKA come from the germline V gene (reference sequence). The CDR3 bases are TGCAGTGCTAGGGACTTGGTCCACAATGAGCAGTTCTTC. This sequence encodes CSARDLVHNEQFF.

In its sample, this clonotype was seen a few times. The CDR3 sequence: CSARDLRGAGASDEQYF. The CDR3, as DNA: TGCAGTGCTAGAGATCTGAGGGGAGCGGGAGCTTCTGACGAGCAGTACTTC. V usage is TRBV20-1 and J usage is TRBJ2-7; 8 nucleotides agree with TRBD2. This CDR3 is built from 17 residues. Germline CDR1 and CDR2: DFQATT and SNEGSKA (reference sequence). Trimming cost V 0 bases and J 5 bases; bases outside gene matches: 15.

The J gene is TRBJ2-2, the V gene TRBV5-1; D not certain. The CDR3 length is 17 residues. CDR1 is SGHRS, CDR2 YFSETQ, per germline. Trimming left V 0 bases short and J 3 bases short, with 15 bases between. In nucleotides, the CDR3 is TGCGCCAGCAGCTTGGCCGCCGCAGCTAGGCACACCGGGGAGCTGTTTTTT. Its protein product is CASSLAAAARHTGELFF.

The CDR3 region has the DNA TGTGCCAGCAGCCAAGGGGGCCCGAGCACCGGGGAGCTGTTTTTT. This codes for CASSQGGPSTGELFF. The chain has TRBV3-1 and TRBJ2-2, with D tentatively TRBD1 (5 bases). Between the trimmed V and J ends, which lost 1 base and 4 bases, there was a span of 10 bases. The CDR3 extends over 15 amino acids. The germline V gene has CDR1 LGHDT and CDR2 YNNKEL (reference sequence).

This clonotype was counted only a few times. V usage is TRBV5-1 and J usage is TRBJ1-6; no clear D. This CDR3 is 14 amino acids long. Trimming took off 0 bases at V and 3 bases at J, with 4 bases between the two ends. Germline V gene data show CDR1 as SGHRS and CDR2 as YFSETQ. The DNA of the CDR3 is TGCGCCAGCAGCTTGGATGACTATAATTCACCCCTCCACTTT. As protein: CASSLDDYNSPLHF.

In this sample, this clonotype turned up a few times. The chain recombines TRBV12-3 or TRBV12-4 with TRBJ2-2; tentative D call: TRBD2 (6 bases). CDR3 length: 16 amino acids. V lost 7 bases and J lost 1, with 16 bases in between. CDR3 nucleotides: TGTGCCAGCACCCTGAGGGAGGTGGTGAACACCGGGGAGCTGTTTTTT. Protein product: CASTLREVVNTGELFF.

This sequence joins TRBV11-1 and TRBJ1-1; D perhaps matches TRBD1 (5 bases). Germline lookup yields CDR1 SGHAT and CDR2 FQDESV (reference sequence). The CDR3 totals 15 residues. Trimming shortened V by 3 bases and J by 4 bases, and 15 bases separated the two germline ends. The CDR3 nucleotides are TGTGCCAGCAGCTTGTCGGCCGGGACGGGCACTGAAGCTTTCTTT. Its translation is CASSLSAGTGTEAFF.

This clonotype showed up just a few times. The chain is built from TRBV30 and TRBJ1-6, with D unresolved. Germline CDR1 reads GTSNPN; CDR2 reads SVGIG (reference sequence). The V gene lost 4 bases and the J gene lost 5 bases, with 9 bases spanning the gap. The CDR3 is made up of 13 amino acids. This chain's CDR3 is CAWNEVDNSPLHF. As DNA, the CDR3 is TGTGCCTGGAACGAGGTGGATAATTCACCCCTCCACTTT.

The chain couples TRBV5-6 to TRBJ1-5; 9 bases align to TRBD1. The CDR3 has 15 amino acids. J gave up 6 bases and V 2 bases, and 6 bases lay outside the gene matches. Germline V gene lookup returns CDR1 SGHDT and CDR2 YYEEEE. The CDR3 DNA follows: TGTGCCAGCAGCTTCGGGACAGGGTCCAGTCAGCCCCAGCATTTT. Its translation is CASSFGTGSSQPQHF.

This chain links TRBV27 with TRBJ1-6, with D perhaps TRBD1 (6 bases). CDR1 MNHEY and CDR2 SMNVEV come from the germline V gene (reference sequence). With 6 bases removed from V and 6 bases from J, the gap between germline ends came to 15 bases. CDR3 size: 15 residues. The CDR3 sequence is CASRGAGQLNSPLHF. The CDR3 region has the DNA TGTGCCAGCAGGGGCGCGGGACAACTTAATTCACCCCTCCACTTT.

The chain has TRBV28 and TRBJ2-4, with 10 positions matching TRBD2. The CDR3 extends over 21 amino acids. The germline V gene has CDR1 MDHEN and CDR2 SYDVKM. Unmatched junction bases numbered 27, after V lost 5 bases and J lost 8 bases. The CDR3 DNA sequence: TGTGCCAGCAGTCCCCTGGACCTAGAAGGCCTAGCGGGAGCGGAAACGCACATTCAGTACTTC. Protein sequence: CASSPLDLEGLAGAETHIQYF.

CDR3 DNA: TGTGCCATGAGAAGTGGTGGGGGTAGCGATGAGCAGTTCTTC. Translating gives CAMRSGGGSDEQFF. V gene TRBV10-3 combines with J gene TRBJ2-1; either TRBD1 or TRBD2 may supply D (5 bases each). V lost 9 bases, J lost 8 bases, and 20 bases lay in between. The CDR3 spans 14 residues. Germline lookup yields CDR1 ENHRY and CDR2 SYGVKD.